This T cell receptor (beta chain) originates from a study of OX40 agonist ivuxolimab in advanced cancers. The CDR3 consists of 13 residues. Germline CDR1 is SGHTA and CDR2 is FQGNSA. V was trimmed by 0 bases and J by 4 bases, leaving 7 bases between them. Measured with immunoSEQ multiplex PCR; TCRdb has only the in-frame clones, and not every one. This table has about 65,000 clones, over 85% appearing once. V usage is TRBV7-2 and J usage is TRBJ2-7; D may be TRBD2 (5 bases). This TCR was sampled from an adult with an advanced solid tumor such as melanoma, head and neck, liver or kidney cancer. The sequenced sample was CD4+ or CD8+ T cells sorted from blood, obtained in a trial of the OX40 agonist ivuxolimab. CDR3 DNA: TGTGCCAGCAGCTTAGCCCGCGGGTACGAGCAGTACTTC. Amino acid sequence: CASSLARGYEQYF. Full variable domain (missing parts from reference TRBV7-2 and TRBJ2-7): GAGVSQSPSNKVTEKGKDVELRCDPISGHTALYWYRQSLGQGLEFLIYFQGNSAPDKSGLPSDRFSAERTGGSVSTLTIQRTQQEDSAVYLCASSLARGYEQYFGPGTRLTVT.